The text below deals with one T cell receptor beta chain. A much more abundant neighbour one base away suggests this may be a read error. A second PCR, run for about 7 to 11 cycles, used a sample-barcoded 5' primer plus a J-beta primer mix. TCRdb itself ran the 5' RACE reads through MiXCR, one entry per CDR3 protein. The sample carries about 1.4 million distinct CDR3 sequences, around 59% recorded once. V gave up 2 bases and J gave up 13 bases, with 22 bases separating them. Germline CDR1 is SGHRS and CDR2 is YFSETQ. The CDR3 spans 15 residues. This entry is derived from a study of blood T cells in healthy people across ages.

Specimen: blood. The receptor was derived from a man in his late teens or twenties in good health. The chain is built from TRBV5-1 and TRBJ2-1; the D gene could be TRBD1 or TRBD2 (5 bases each). As DNA, the CDR3 is TGCGCCAGCAGCTTACGGCAGGGATTGGGGGAGACCCAGTTCTTC. It encodes CASSLRQGLGETQFF.